The 29 T cell receptor beta chains listed next were all sequenced from one sample in a study of cytomegalovirus exposure and HLA in healthy donors (dated by TCRdb to between 2016 and 2019). Libraries were built with the immunoSEQ multiplex PCR assay. TCRdb provides this immuneACCESS table in a form limited to in-frame rearrangements. Some clones are lacking; in checked studies, under half of them reflect an unresolved V gene, and why the rest are absent is not known. The table for this sample lists 130,000 to 150,000 clones; around 90% of them were counted only once. 3.5% to 5% of the sample comes from the top ten. Sequencing was done on a sample of PBMCs. The receptors shown here come from a man aged 18 to 30 in good health and CMV-seropositive.

This clone occurred once. The rearrangement uses TRBV2 and TRBJ1-4; 7 bases fit TRBD1. J gave up 7 bases and V 6 bases, and 8 bases lay outside the gene matches. Germline CDR1 SNHLY, CDR2 FYNNEI. CDR3 length: 14 residues. The CDR3 sequence is CASSSDRVGEKLFF. The CDR3 coding sequence is TGTGCCAGCAGCTCAGACAGGGTCGGTGAAAAACTGTTTTTT.

The chain recombines TRBV6-5 with TRBJ1-1, with D possibly matching TRBD1 (6 bases). CDR1 MNHEY and CDR2 SVGAGI come from the germline V gene. This CDR3 comprises 14 residues. V was cut by 0 bases and J by 6 bases, with 11 bases left in between. The CDR3 protein is CASSYSGGTSEAFF. CDR3 coding DNA: TGTGCCAGCAGTTACTCTGGTGGGACATCTGAAGCTTTCTTT.

The J gene is TRBJ2-3, the V gene TRBV6-4; D call uncertain. V was cut by 2 bases and J by 10 bases, with 16 bases left in between. Germline-derived CDR1 and CDR2 are MRHNA and SNTAGT. The CDR3 loop spans 14 amino acids. The CDR3 sequence is CASSDQAEPGSQYF. CDR3 bases: TGTGCCAGCAGTGACCAGGCAGAACCCGGCTCGCAGTATTTT.

The rearrangement joins TRBV19 to TRBJ1-5; D perhaps matches TRBD1 (6 bases). Looked up from germline, CDR1 is LNHDA and CDR2 is SQIVND (reference sequence). V gave up 8 bases and J gave up 3 bases, with 11 bases separating them. There are 13 residues in the CDR3. This CDR3 reads CASGQLHNQPQHF. The DNA of the CDR3 is TGTGCCAGTGGACAGCTACACAATCAGCCCCAGCATTTT.

The V and J genes are TRBV7-6 and TRBJ2-1, with TRBD1 matching 9 bases. In germline, CDR1 is SGHVS, CDR2 FNYEAQ. V trimming: 0 bases; J trimming: 4 bases; junction bases outside the gene matches: 7. This CDR3 has 17 residues. DNA for the CDR3: TGTGCCAGCAGCTTAGCCTGGGGACAGGGATTATACAATGAGCAGTTCTTC. Residues: CASSLAWGQGLYNEQFF.

This chain links TRBV28 with TRBJ1-4; perhaps TRBD1 as D (6 bases). The V end lost 7 bases, the J end lost 12 bases, and 24 bases lay between the germline ends. Germline lookup yields CDR1 MDHEN and CDR2 SYDVKM. The CDR3 is 15 amino acids. The CDR3 reads CASKPDRLRLGQLFF. Written as DNA, the CDR3 is TGTGCCAGCAAGCCTGACAGGCTGAGATTAGGGCAACTGTTTTTT.

The chain has TRBV5-6 and TRBJ2-3; TRBD2 agrees at 8 bases. The V gene end was trimmed by 0 bases and the J gene end by 1 base; junction bases not matched to a gene: 4. The CDR3 runs 16 residues. The germline CDR1 and CDR2 sequences are SGHDT and YYEEEE. CDR3 sequence (DNA): TGTGCCAGCAGCTTGGCCTTGACTAGCGGCACAGATACGCAGTATTTT. Amino acids: CASSLALTSGTDTQYF.

V is TRBV10-3 and J is TRBJ2-1; 8 bases are a match to TRBD2. Germline CDR1 ENHRY, CDR2 SYGVKD. After removal of 6 bases from V and 9 bases from J, the junction contained 10 bases not matched to a gene. CDR3 length: 14 residues. In DNA, the CDR3 is TGTGCCATCAGCATTCTAGCGGGTGCAGCTGAGCAGTTCTTC. As protein: CAISILAGAAEQFF.

This clone was counted between two and nine times. V and J are TRBV30 and TRBJ1-2; weak D call: TRBD1 (5 bases). V lost 8 bases and J lost 4, with 17 bases in between. This CDR3 comprises 13 residues. Germline-derived CDR1 and CDR2 are GTSNPN and SVGIG (reference sequence). The CDR3, as DNA: TGTGCCCTCGGTCGAGACAGACCCTATGGCTACACCTTC. Its protein product is CALGRDRPYGYTF.

The rearrangement joins TRBV28 to TRBJ2-5; TRBD2 agrees at 12 bases. With V trimmed by 5 bases and J by 2 bases, 12 bases remained unmatched. Germline CDR1 reads MDHEN; CDR2 reads SYDVKM. The CDR3 totals 18 residues. The chain's CDR3 is CASSTLWTSGASQETQYF. Written as DNA, the CDR3 is TGTGCCAGCAGTACACTATGGACTAGCGGGGCGTCTCAAGAGACCCAGTACTTC.

The genes are TRBV29-1 and TRBJ1-1, with TRBD1 identical over 8 bases. V lost 6 bases to trimming and J lost 7 bases; unmatched junction nucleotides: 10. Germline V lookup: CDR1 SQVTM, CDR2 ANQGSEA. There are 13 residues in the CDR3. CDR3 protein: CSVGKTGEGEAFF. CDR3 DNA sequence: TGCAGCGTGGGAAAGACAGGGGAGGGTGAAGCTTTCTTT.

The chain carries TRBV5-1 and TRBJ2-2; D possibly corresponds to TRBD2 (6 bases). This CDR3 is 17 amino acids long. V was pared by 1 base and J by 2 bases, with 15 bases between. Germline V gene lookup returns CDR1 SGHRS and CDR2 YFSETQ. The CDR3 sequence is CASSLQFLRGNTGELFF. The CDR3 nucleotides read TGCGCCAGCAGCTTGCAATTCCTGCGGGGAAACACCGGGGAGCTGTTTTTT.

This clone occurred once. The chain employs TRBV6-1 and TRBJ2-3, with 7 bases that match TRBD1. This CDR3 region has 13 residues. Trimming took 6 bases from V and 7 from J; bases not matched to a gene: 7. CDR1 and CDR2 from the germline V gene are MNHNS and SASEGT. The CDR3: CASRVTGMHTQYF. CDR3 DNA: TGTGCCAGCAGAGTGACAGGGATGCATACGCAGTATTTT.

The rearrangement links TRBV19 to TRBJ1-5, with D perhaps matching TRBD1 (6 bases). V was pared by 6 bases and J by 3 bases, with 12 bases between. The V gene's germline CDR1 is LNHDA and CDR2 SQIVND (reference sequence). This CDR3 spans 14 amino acids. The CDR3 coding sequence is TGTGCCAGTAGATATGGGGGCAACAATCAGCCCCAGCATTTT. It encodes CASRYGGNNQPQHF.

This chain uses TRBV9 with TRBJ2-5; D not resolved. The CDR3 totals 13 residues. Germline V gives CDR1 SGDLS, CDR2 YYNGEE. Trimming left V 0 bases short and J 4 bases short, with 7 bases between. In nucleotides, the CDR3 is TGTGCCAGCAGCGTAGGGTGGGCAGAGACCCAGTACTTC. The encoded protein is CASSVGWAETQYF.

The V and J genes are TRBV6-1 and TRBJ1-2; no firm D call. The V and J ends lost 7 bases and 4 bases respectively, with 10 bases between them. Germline CDR1 reads MNHNS; CDR2 reads SASEGT. This CDR3 has 12 amino acids. The CDR3 coding sequence is TGTGCCAGCACTCCTGGCAGCTATGGCTACACCTTC. It translates to CASTPGSYGYTF.

The J gene is TRBJ1-5, the V gene TRBV4-1; D gene uncertain. Trimming removed 4 bases at V and 0 bases at J, with 13 bases between. The CDR3 totals 16 residues. Germline V gene lookup returns CDR1 MGHRA and CDR2 YSYEKL. The CDR3 is CASSPESGGSNQPQHF. The CDR3 DNA sequence: TGCGCCAGCAGCCCAGAATCAGGAGGTAGCAATCAGCCCCAGCATTTT.

Only a few counts were recorded for this clone. The V gene is TRBV10-2, the J gene TRBJ1-6; D gene unclear. Trimming removed 1 base from V and 7 bases from J, with 11 bases in between. Looked up from germline, CDR1 is WSHSY and CDR2 is SAAADI. There are 15 residues in the CDR3. The CDR3 DNA is TGCGCCAGCAGTGAGTTAGGAGGGTCGAATTCACCCCTCCACTTT. Protein sequence: CASSELGGSNSPLHF.

This chain connects TRBV9 to TRBJ2-1, with D hard to call. Germline assignment: CDR1 SGDLS and CDR2 YYNGEE. V was shortened by 0 bases and J by 7 bases, with 5 bases between the two germline ends. The CDR3 has 12 residues. CDR3 sequence (DNA): TGTGCCAGCAGCGTAGATCGGAATGAGCAGTTCTTC. Translating gives CASSVDRNEQFF.

V usage is TRBV30 and J usage is TRBJ1-2; tentatively, D is TRBD1 (6 bases). The CDR3 consists of 11 residues. Germline lookup yields CDR1 GTSNPN and CDR2 SVGIG (reference sequence). The germline V and J ends were trimmed by 8 bases and 5 bases, with 12 bases remaining between them. CDR3 region: CAGTLQYGYTF. The DNA for the CDR3 is TGTGCCGGGACATTACAGTATGGCTACACCTTC.

This chain joins TRBV2 and TRBJ2-1; 7 bases map to TRBD1. The CDR3 extends over 12 amino acids. CDR1 and CDR2 (germline): SNHLY, FYNNEI. The trim removed 6 bases at V and 8 bases at J, leaving 4 bases unmatched. DNA of the CDR3: TGTGCCAGCAGCCCCGGACAGGATGAGCAGTTCTTC. This codes for CASSPGQDEQFF.

To note about this clone: One end of the junction varies from germline; a read error may be responsible. This rearrangement joins TRBV11-2 to TRBJ1-2; D is uncertain. CDR3 length equals 13 residues. Germline CDR1 SGHAT, CDR2 FQNNGV. CDR3 bases: TGTGCCAGCAGGTTGCTGAGTAACGATGGCTACACCTTC. This encodes CASRLLSNDGYTF.

This chain joins TRBV19 and TRBJ2-3, with D possibly matching TRBD1 (6 bases). Between the trimmed V and J ends, which lost 5 bases and 2 bases, there was a span of 11 bases. This CDR3 contains 14 residues. The V gene's germline CDR1 is LNHDA and CDR2 SQIVND (reference sequence). The CDR3 here is CASSRTVHTDTQYF. DNA of the CDR3: TGTGCCAGTAGTCGGACAGTTCACACAGATACGCAGTATTTT.

The genes are TRBV2 and TRBJ2-1; perhaps TRBD2 as D (6 bases). Trimming pared 1 base from V and 0 bases from J, leaving 22 bases between. This CDR3 region has 20 residues. CDR1 and CDR2 (germline): SNHLY, FYNNEI. CDR3 loop: CASSEGKGSGYTSSYNEQFF. CDR3 coding DNA: TGTGCCAGCAGTGAAGGCAAGGGTAGCGGCTATACGAGCTCCTACAATGAGCAGTTCTTC.

The chain is built from TRBV6-1 and TRBJ2-7, with 9 bases aligning to TRBD1. The CDR3 has 17 amino acids. Germline V CDR1 and CDR2: MNHNS, SASEGT. The V segment lost 1 base and the J segment 3 bases; nucleotides outside the gene matches: 10. The CDR3 DNA follows: TGTGCCAGCAGTGAAGAAGGGACAGGGCCGGTATACTACGAGCAGTACTTC. Its translation is CASSEEGTGPVYYEQYF.

The chain carries TRBV5-8 and TRBJ2-3; tentative D call: TRBD1 (7 bases). V dropped 0 bases and J dropped 3 bases, with 17 bases sitting between them. CDR1 SGHTS and CDR2 YDEGEE come from the germline V gene. The CDR3 contains 17 residues. CDR3 sequence reads: CASSLEGAGHVTDTQYF. CDR3 in DNA: TGTGCCAGCAGCTTGGAGGGGGCGGGGCATGTTACAGATACGCAGTATTTT. The entire variable domain, with the rest obtained from reference TRBV5-8 and TRBJ2-3, is as follows: EAGVTQSPTHLIKTRGQQATLRCSPISGHTSVYWYQQALGLGLQFLLWYDEGEERNRGNFPPRFSGRQFPNYSSELNVNALELEDSALYLCASSLEGAGHVTDTQYFGPGTRLTVL.

The genes are TRBV19 and TRBJ1-2; perhaps TRBD1 as D (5 bases). The CDR3 is made up of 14 amino acids. Germline V gene lookup returns CDR1 LNHDA and CDR2 SQIVND (reference sequence). V lost 5 bases, J lost 4 bases, and 14 bases lay in between. This chain's CDR3 is CASSSIDSLYGYTF. CDR3 coding DNA: TGTGCCAGTAGTTCTATCGACAGTCTCTATGGCTACACCTTC.

The chain combines TRBV10-1 with TRBJ2-1, with 9 bases aligning to TRBD2. The germline V gene encodes CDR1 WNHNN and CDR2 SYGVQD (reference sequence). The CDR3 contains 15 residues. With V trimmed by 5 bases and J by 5 bases, 7 bases remained unmatched. The CDR3 here is CASSHSGRLDNEQFF. Here the CDR3 DNA reads TGCGCCAGCAGTCATAGCGGGAGACTTGACAATGAGCAGTTCTTC.

A single count supports this clone. V usage is TRBV5-1 and J usage is TRBJ2-1, with D perhaps matching TRBD2 (5 bases). Germline assignment: CDR1 SGHRS and CDR2 YFSETQ. This CDR3 comprises 15 residues. V was cut by 3 bases and J by 2 bases, with 12 bases left in between. The DNA for the CDR3 is TGCGCCAGCAGCTCCTGGGGAGAGGCCTACAATGAGCAGTTCTTC. Protein product: CASSSWGEAYNEQFF. The variable domain in full, with the rest retrieved from reference TRBV5-1 and TRBJ2-1, is KAGVTQTPRYLIKTRGQQVTLSCSPISGHRSVSWYQQTPGQGLQFLFEYFSETQRNKGNFPGRFSGRQFSNSRSEMNVSTLELGDSALYLCASSSWGEAYNEQFFGPGTRLTVL.